This paragraph reports one TCR beta chain. The antigen is undetermined. Germline values: CDR1 SGDLS, CDR2 YYNGEE. V shed 4 bases and J shed 7 bases, with 14 bases lying between them. This CDR3 region has 14 residues. This specimen comes from a study of blood T cells in healthy people across ages. Study-level results: PBMCs that were unsorted prevented a conclusive naive versus antigen-experienced comparison. Strong correlation was found linking TCR beta diversity to naive T cell percentage. Across the age range, TCR beta diversity per million T cells fell in a roughly linear way.

With a J-beta primer mix and a sample-barcoded 5' primer, a second PCR ran about 7 to 12 cycles. TCRdb itself ran the 5' RACE reads through MiXCR, one entry per CDR3 protein. Of about a million distinct CDR3 sequences listed, about 44% are singletons. Isolated per sample were at least 6 million PBMCs. J is TRBJ1-4 and V is TRBV9, with unresolved D. The sequencing sample was made of blood. The sequence came from a man aged 25 to 40 in good health. This CDR3 reads CASSSLTEVEKLFF. The CDR3 DNA is TGTGCCAGCAGCTCCCTAACAGAGGTTGAAAAACTGTTTTTT. The complete variable domain, with remaining parts taken from reference TRBV9 and TRBJ1-4, reads DSGVTQTPKHLITATGQRVTLRCSPRSGDLSVYWYQQSLDQGLQFLIQYYNGEERAKGNILERFSAQQFPDLHSELNLSSLELGDSALYFCASSSLTEVEKLFFGSGTQLSVL.